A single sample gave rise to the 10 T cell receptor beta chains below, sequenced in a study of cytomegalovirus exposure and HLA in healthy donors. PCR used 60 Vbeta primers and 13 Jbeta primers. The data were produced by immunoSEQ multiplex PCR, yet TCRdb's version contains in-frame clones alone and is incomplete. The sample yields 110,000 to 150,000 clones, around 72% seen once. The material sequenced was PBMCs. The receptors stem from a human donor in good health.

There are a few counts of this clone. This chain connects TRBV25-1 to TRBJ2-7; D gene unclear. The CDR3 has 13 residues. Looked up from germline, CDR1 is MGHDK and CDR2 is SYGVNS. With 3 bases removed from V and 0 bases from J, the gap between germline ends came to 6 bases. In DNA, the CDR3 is TGTGCCAGCAGTGATGGGCCCTCCTACGAGCAGTACTTC. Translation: CASSDGPSYEQYF.

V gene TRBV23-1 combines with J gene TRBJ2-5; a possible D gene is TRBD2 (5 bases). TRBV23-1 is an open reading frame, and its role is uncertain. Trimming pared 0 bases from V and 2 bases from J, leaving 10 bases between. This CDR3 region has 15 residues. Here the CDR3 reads CASSQSGGGQETQYF. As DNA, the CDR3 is TGCGCCAGCAGTCAATCAGGTGGAGGACAAGAGACCCAGTACTTC.

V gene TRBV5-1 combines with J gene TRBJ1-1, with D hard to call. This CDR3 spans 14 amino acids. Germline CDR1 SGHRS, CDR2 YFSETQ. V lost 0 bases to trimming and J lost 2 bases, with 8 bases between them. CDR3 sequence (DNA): TGCGCCAGCAGCTTGGAGACAATCAACACTGAAGCTTTCTTT. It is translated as CASSLETINTEAFF.

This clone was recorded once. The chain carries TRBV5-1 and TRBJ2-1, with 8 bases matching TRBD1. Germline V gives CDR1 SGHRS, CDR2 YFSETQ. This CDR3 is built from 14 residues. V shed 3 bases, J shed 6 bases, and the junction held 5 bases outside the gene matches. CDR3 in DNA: TGCGCCAGCAGCTCCACCCAGGGGGCCAATGAGCAGTTCTTC. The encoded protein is CASSSTQGANEQFF.

The CDR3 DNA reads as TGTGCCAGCAGTTCTGGACTAGCGGGAGCCAATACTAAAGAGACCCAGTACTTC. This codes for CASSSGLAGANTKETQYF. The chain uses TRBV5-6 and TRBJ2-5; 13 bases line up with TRBD2. With V trimmed by 5 bases and J by 3 bases, 13 bases remained unmatched. Germline V gene lookup returns CDR1 SGHDT and CDR2 YYEEEE. CDR3 length: 18 residues. Looking up the rest from reference TRBV5-6 and TRBJ2-5 gives the full variable domain: DAGVTQSPTHLIKTRGQQVTLRCSPKSGHDTVSWYQQALGQGPQFIFQYYEEEERQRGNFPDRFSGHQFPNYSSELNVNALLLGDSALYLCASSSGLAGANTKETQYFGPGTRLLVL.

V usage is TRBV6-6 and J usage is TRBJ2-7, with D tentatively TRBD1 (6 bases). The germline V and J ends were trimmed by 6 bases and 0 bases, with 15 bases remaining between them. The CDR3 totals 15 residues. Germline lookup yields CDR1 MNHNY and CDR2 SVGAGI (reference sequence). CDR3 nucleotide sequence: TGTGCCAGCAGACCCCCACAGGGTTCCTCCTACGAGCAGTACTTC. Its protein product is CASRPPQGSSYEQYF.

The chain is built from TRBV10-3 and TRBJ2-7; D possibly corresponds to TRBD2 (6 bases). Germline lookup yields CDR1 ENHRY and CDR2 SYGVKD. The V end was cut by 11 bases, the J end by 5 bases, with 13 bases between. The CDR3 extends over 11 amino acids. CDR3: CASGVANEQYF. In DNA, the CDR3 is TGTGCCTCGGGGGTGGCGAACGAGCAGTACTTC.

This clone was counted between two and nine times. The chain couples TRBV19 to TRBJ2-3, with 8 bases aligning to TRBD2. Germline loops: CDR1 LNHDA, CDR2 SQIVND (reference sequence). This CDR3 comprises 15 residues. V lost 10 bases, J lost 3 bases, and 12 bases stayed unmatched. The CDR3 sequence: CATSGSGGPTDTQYF. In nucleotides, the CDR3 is TGTGCCACGTCAGGGTCGGGGGGGCCGACAGATACGCAGTATTTT.

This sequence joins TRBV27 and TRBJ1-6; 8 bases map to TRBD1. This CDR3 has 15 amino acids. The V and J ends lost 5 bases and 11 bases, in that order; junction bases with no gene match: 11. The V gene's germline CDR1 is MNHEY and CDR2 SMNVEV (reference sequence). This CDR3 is CASSIQGQAGAPLHF. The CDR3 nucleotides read TGTGCCAGCAGTATCCAGGGACAGGCTGGGGCACCCCTCCACTTT.

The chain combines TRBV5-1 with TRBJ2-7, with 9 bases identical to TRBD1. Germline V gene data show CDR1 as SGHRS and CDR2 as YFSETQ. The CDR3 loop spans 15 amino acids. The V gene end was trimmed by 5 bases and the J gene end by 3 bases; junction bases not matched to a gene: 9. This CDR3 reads CASRHGQGSYYEQYF. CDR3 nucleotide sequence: TGCGCCAGCAGACACGGACAGGGGTCGTACTACGAGCAGTACTTC.